This T cell receptor beta chain is from a study of cytomegalovirus exposure and HLA in healthy donors. Whole-study results and caveats: In vitro confirmation showed three CMV-associated chains to be CMV antigen specific.

Regarding this clone: The antigen remains undetermined.

PCR was performed using 60 Vbeta and 13 Jbeta primers. Repertoires were generated with immunoSEQ multiplex PCR, while TCRdb's copy carries only in-frame clones and drops some. This sample has over 110,000 clones, with approximately 83% found just once. Trimming at V came to 5 bases and at J to 10 bases, leaving 22 bases not matched to a gene. CDR1 is KGHSH, CDR2 LQKENI, per germline. This CDR3 has 17 residues. What was sequenced was PBMCs. This receptor was obtained from a male donor in good health and CMV-seronegative. The chain joins TRBV18 to TRBJ1-1; 7 bases agree with TRBD1. CDR3 in DNA: TGTGCCAGCTCAGCCCTCTTCTCCGACAGGGTTGTAGATTCAGCTTTCTTT. Translating it yields CASSALFSDRVVDSAFF.